The clone carrying this T cell receptor beta chain was counted only a few times. Time point denoted: newly diagnosed, previously untreated cHL patient sample. Magnetic negative selection purified CD4+ T cells from thawed PBMCs. V was clipped by 6 bases and J by 5 bases; unmatched bases: 1. The CDR3 contains 12 residues. The V gene's germline CDR1 is SNHLY and CDR2 FYNNEI. This table comes from immunoSEQ multiplex PCR, and its TCRdb copy is limited to in-frame clones, with some not included. The sample holds about 23,000 clones, more than 85% seen once. The data originate from a study of PD-1 blockade in classical Hodgkin lymphoma.

The sample taken for sequencing was CD4+ T cells from blood. This sequence was found in a human donor with classical Hodgkin lymphoma. This sequence joins TRBV2 and TRBJ1-2, with 9 bases identical to TRBD1. The CDR3 sequence is CASRDRGYGYTF. In nucleotides, the CDR3 is TGTGCCAGCAGGGACAGGGGTTATGGCTACACCTTC. The entire variable domain, with the rest obtained from reference TRBV2 and TRBJ1-2, is as follows: EPEVTQTPSHQVTQMGQEVILRCVPISNHLYFYWYRQILGQKVEFLVSFYNNEISEKSEIFDDQFSVERPDGSNFTLKIRSTKLEDSAMYFCASRDRGYGYTFGSGTRLTVV.